This passage covers 13 T cell receptor beta chains from one sample sequenced in a study of identical twins (dated by TCRdb to about 2016). The protocol used for the library was 5' RACE. The data were produced on an Illumina HiSeq 2000. The public reads were reprocessed in TCRdb via fastp at Q25 and MiXCR, keeping in-frame beta chains. Rows merge per CDR3 protein into single entries with the most common DNA and genes. The sample contains around 100,000 distinct CDR3 sequences, about 6% of them found a single time. About an eighth of the sample comes from the top ten. Source material: memory T cells sorted from blood. The cell subset or site label, as the study defines it: CD45RO+ enriched T cells. The source is a woman aged 45-60 years in good health.

Comments on this clonotype: Sequence at one end of the junction differs from germline and may be a read error. This chain joins TRBV6-5 and TRBJ2-1, with a possible D match to TRBD1 (6 bases). Germline CDR1 reads MNHEY; CDR2 reads SVGAGI. The CDR3 totals 14 residues. The CDR3 here is CGSRDRSKPNEQFF. In DNA, the CDR3 is TGTGGCAGCAGAGACAGGAGTAAGCCCAATGAGCAGTTCTTC.

There are a few counts of this clonotype. The chain carries TRBV18 and TRBJ2-1, with D possibly being TRBD1 or TRBD2 (5 bases each). The V gene lost 5 bases and the J gene lost 9 bases, with 17 bases spanning the gap. CDR1 is KGHSH, CDR2 LQKENI, per germline. The CDR3 covers 14 residues. In nucleotides, the CDR3 is TGTGCCAGCTCATCCCCGGGACCCGGGGTTGAGCAGTTCTTC. This gives the protein CASSSPGPGVEQFF.

This clonotype was counted many times. The chain recombines TRBV5-1 with TRBJ2-2; tentatively, D is TRBD1 or TRBD2 (5 bases each). Trimming cost V 3 bases and J 5 bases, with 17 bases left between them. This CDR3 has 16 amino acids. Per the germline V gene, CDR1 is SGHRS and CDR2 is YFSETQ. The CDR3 reads CASSSTGPGSTGELFF. The CDR3 DNA reads TGCGCCAGCAGCTCTACGGGACCTGGGTCGACCGGGGAGCTGTTTTTT. The full variable domain, completed using reference TRBV5-1 and TRBJ2-2, is KAGVTQTPRYLIKTRGQQVTLSCSPISGHRSVSWYQQTPGQGLQFLFEYFSETQRNKGNFPGRFSGRQFSNSRSEMNVSTLELGDSALYLCASSSTGPGSTGELFFGEGSRLTVL.

This clonotype was detected many times. The gene calls are TRBV2 and TRBJ1-1, with a weak D call TRBD1 (6 bases). Trimming stripped 6 bases from V and 0 bases from J, with 8 bases between. The germline CDR1 and CDR2 sequences are SNHLY and FYNNEI. There are 13 residues in the CDR3. The CDR3 spells CASRDSLNTEAFF. CDR3 DNA sequence: TGTGCCAGCAGGGACAGCCTGAACACTGAAGCTTTCTTT.

This clonotype was counted ten times or more. This chain connects TRBV3-1 to TRBJ1-1; 8 bases are shared with TRBD1. V shed 6 bases, J shed 5 bases, and the junction held 8 bases outside the gene matches. The CDR3 extends over 14 amino acids. Germline V gene sequence: CDR1 LGHDT, CDR2 YNNKEL (reference sequence). The CDR3 nucleotides are TGTGCCAGCAGACGAGGACAGGGTGGAACTGAAGCTTTCTTT. Amino acid sequence: CASRRGQGGTEAFF.

The rearrangement links TRBV20-1 to TRBJ2-2; TRBD2 aligns across 7 bases. The CDR3 loop spans 14 amino acids. Germline CDR1 DFQATT, CDR2 SNEGSKA (reference sequence). V trimming: 6 bases; J trimming: 5 bases; junction bases outside the gene matches: 9. Written as DNA, the CDR3 is TGCAGTGCCCTAGCGGTGCGGGGGACCGGGGAGCTGTTTTTT. Translating it yields CSALAVRGTGELFF.

This clonotype was found many times. V and J are TRBV2 and TRBJ2-5, with 8 nucleotides matching TRBD1. There are 14 residues in the CDR3. V shed 7 bases and J 3 bases; nucleotides not matched to a gene: 7. Germline V gene data show CDR1 as SNHLY and CDR2 as FYNNEI. The DNA for the CDR3 is TGTGCCAGCATCAGGGGGCTAACCAAAGAGACCCAGTACTTC. It yields the protein CASIRGLTKETQYF.

This clonotype was counted ten times or more. J is TRBJ2-2 and V is TRBV15; TRBD2 might be the D (6 bases). From germline, CDR1 is LNHNV and CDR2 YYDKDF (reference sequence). The CDR3 has 16 amino acids. The V and J ends lost 2 bases and 3 bases respectively, with 13 bases between them. The CDR3 DNA reads TGTGCCACCAGCAGATATCCCCCTAGCGACACCGGGGAGCTGTTTTTT. It translates to CATSRYPPSDTGELFF. Complete variable domain (other parts from reference TRBV15 and TRBJ2-2): DAMVIQNPRYQVTQFGKPVTLSCSQTLNHNVMYWYQQKSSQAPKLLFHYYDKDFNNEADTPDNFQSRRPNTSFCFLDIRSPGLGDTAMYLCATSRYPPSDTGELFFGEGSRLTVL.

V usage is TRBV20-1 and J usage is TRBJ2-7, with 8 positions matching TRBD2. Germline CDR1 is DFQATT and CDR2 is SNEGSKA (reference sequence). The CDR3 sequence is 17 residues long. After removal of 0 bases from V and 0 bases from J, the junction contained 10 bases not matched to a gene. Written as DNA, the CDR3 is TGCAGTGCTAGAGATGAAGTCTCAGGACTAGCCTCCTACGAGCAGTACTTC. This sequence encodes CSARDEVSGLASYEQYF.

This clonotype was picked up many times. The J gene is TRBJ2-7, the V gene TRBV20-1; 8 nucleotides align to TRBD1. This CDR3 comprises 13 residues. J lost 6 bases, V lost 3 bases, and 7 bases had no gene match. Per germline, CDR1 DFQATT and CDR2 SNEGSKA (reference sequence). The CDR3 bases are TGCAGTGCTAGTCGGACAGGGAGGAGCGAGCAGTACTTC. Its protein product is CSASRTGRSEQYF.

This clonotype was observed at least ten times. V is TRBV10-1 and J is TRBJ2-3; 11 bases map to TRBD2. Germline loops: CDR1 WNHNN, CDR2 SYGVQD (reference sequence). The J segment lost 0 bases and the V segment lost 3 bases, leaving 5 bases of the junction unmatched. The CDR3 is 17 amino acids. CDR3 loop: CASSESTSGTSTDTQYF. In DNA form, the CDR3 reads TGCGCCAGCAGTGAATCGACTAGCGGGACGAGCACAGATACGCAGTATTTT.

This clonotype was observed at least ten times. The chain recombines TRBV3-1 with TRBJ2-5; D unresolved. Germline lookup yields CDR1 LGHDT and CDR2 YNNKEL (reference sequence). V shed 4 bases and J shed 2 bases, with 8 bases lying between them. The CDR3 spans 13 residues. The CDR3 nucleotides read TGTGCCAGCAGCCTGGGGATGCAAGAGACCCAGTACTTC. This encodes CASSLGMQETQYF.

V gene TRBV7-2 combines with J gene TRBJ1-2; D is uncertain. Germline lookup yields CDR1 SGHTA and CDR2 FQGNSA. The V gene lost 1 base and the J gene lost 5 bases, with 5 bases spanning the gap. This CDR3 has 12 residues. CDR3 loop: CASSLEGYGYTF. For the CDR3, the DNA is TGTGCCAGCAGCTTAGAAGGATATGGCTACACCTTC.